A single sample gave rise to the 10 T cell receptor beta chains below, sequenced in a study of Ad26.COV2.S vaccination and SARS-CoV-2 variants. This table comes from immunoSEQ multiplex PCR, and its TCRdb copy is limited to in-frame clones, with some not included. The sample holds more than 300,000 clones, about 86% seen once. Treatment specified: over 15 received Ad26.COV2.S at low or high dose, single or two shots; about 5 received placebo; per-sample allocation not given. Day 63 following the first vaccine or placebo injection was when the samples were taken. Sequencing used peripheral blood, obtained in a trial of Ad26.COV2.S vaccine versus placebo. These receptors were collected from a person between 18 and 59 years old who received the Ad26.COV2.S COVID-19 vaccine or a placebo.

The CDR3 bases are TGTGCCAGCAGACGGACCCGAGTAAGTTGGGAGCAGTTCTTC. Protein sequence: CASRRTRVSWEQFF. The chain couples TRBV11-2 to TRBJ2-1; no reliable D call. CDR3 length: 14 residues. The germline gives CDR1 SGHAT, CDR2 FQNNGV. V was shortened by 6 bases and J by 10 bases, with 19 bases between the two germline ends.

The DNA for the CDR3 is TGTGCCAGCAGCTTAGATCAGTTCGATGGCTACACCTTC. It yields the protein CASSLDQFDGYTF. The V call is TRBV7-2, the J call TRBJ1-2; D is unclear. The CDR3 consists of 13 residues. From germline, CDR1 is SGHTA and CDR2 FQGNSA. With 1 base removed from V and 6 bases from J, the gap between germline ends came to 9 bases. The whole variable domain, filled in from reference TRBV7-2 and TRBJ1-2, reads GAGVSQSPSNKVTEKGKDVELRCDPISGHTALYWYRQSLGQGLEFLIYFQGNSAPDKSGLPSDRFSAERTGGSVSTLTIQRTQQEDSAVYLCASSLDQFDGYTFGSGTRLTVV.

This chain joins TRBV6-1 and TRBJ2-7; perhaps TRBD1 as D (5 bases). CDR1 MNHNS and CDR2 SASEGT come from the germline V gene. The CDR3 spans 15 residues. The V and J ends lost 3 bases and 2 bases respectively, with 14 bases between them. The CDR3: CASSDRRVQAYEQYF. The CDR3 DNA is TGTGCCAGCAGTGACCGCCGTGTACAGGCCTACGAGCAGTACTTC.

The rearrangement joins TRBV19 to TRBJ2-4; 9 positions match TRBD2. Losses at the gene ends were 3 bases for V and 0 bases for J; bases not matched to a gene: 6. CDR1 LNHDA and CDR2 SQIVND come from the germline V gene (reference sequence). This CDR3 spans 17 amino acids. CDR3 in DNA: TGTGCCAGTAGTATTTTTAGCGGGGGAATAGCCAAAAACATTCAGTACTTC. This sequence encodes CASSIFSGGIAKNIQYF.

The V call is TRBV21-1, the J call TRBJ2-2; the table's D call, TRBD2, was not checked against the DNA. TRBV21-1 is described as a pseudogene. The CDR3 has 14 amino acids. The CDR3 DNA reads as TGTGCCAGCAGCAAGTTCGCGAACACCGGGGAGCTGTTTTTT. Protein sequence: CASSKFANTGELFF.

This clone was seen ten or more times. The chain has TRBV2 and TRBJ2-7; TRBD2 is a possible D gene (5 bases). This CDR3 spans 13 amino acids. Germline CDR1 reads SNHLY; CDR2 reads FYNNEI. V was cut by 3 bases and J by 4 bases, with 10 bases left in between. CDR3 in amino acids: CASSEASLYEQYF. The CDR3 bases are TGTGCCAGCAGTGAGGCTAGCTTATACGAGCAGTACTTC.

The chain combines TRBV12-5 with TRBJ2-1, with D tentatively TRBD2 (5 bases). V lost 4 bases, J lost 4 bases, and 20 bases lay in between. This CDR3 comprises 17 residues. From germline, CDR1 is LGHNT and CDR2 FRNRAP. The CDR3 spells CASGSPQAVKGYNEQFF. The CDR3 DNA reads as TGTGCTAGTGGTTCACCCCAAGCGGTAAAGGGATACAATGAGCAGTTCTTC. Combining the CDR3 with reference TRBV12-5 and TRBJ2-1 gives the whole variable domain DARVTQTPRHKVTEMGQEVTMRCQPILGHNTVFWYRQTMMQGLELLAYFRNRAPLDDSGMPKDRFSAEMPDATLATLKIQPSEPRDSAVYFCASGSPQAVKGYNEQFFGPGTRLTVL.

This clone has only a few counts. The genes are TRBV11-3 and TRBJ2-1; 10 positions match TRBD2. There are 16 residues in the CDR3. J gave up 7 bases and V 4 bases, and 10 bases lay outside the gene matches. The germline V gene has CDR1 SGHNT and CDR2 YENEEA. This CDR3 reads CASSSQERGGRNEQFF. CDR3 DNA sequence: TGTGCCAGCAGCTCCCAAGAGCGGGGGGGCCGGAATGAGCAGTTCTTC. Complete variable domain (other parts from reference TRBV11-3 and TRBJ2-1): EAGVVQSPRYKIIEKKQPVAFWCNPISGHNTLYWYLQNLGQGPELLIRYENEEAVDDSQLPKDRFSAERLKGVDSTLKIQPAELGDSAVYLCASSSQERGGRNEQFFGPGTRLTVL.

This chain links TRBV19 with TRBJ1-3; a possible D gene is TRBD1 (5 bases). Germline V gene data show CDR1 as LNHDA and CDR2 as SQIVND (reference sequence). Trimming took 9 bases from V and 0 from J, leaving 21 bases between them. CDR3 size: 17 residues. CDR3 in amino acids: CASINWGSPSSGNTIYF. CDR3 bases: TGTGCCAGCATCAACTGGGGCAGCCCGAGCTCTGGAAACACCATATATTTT.

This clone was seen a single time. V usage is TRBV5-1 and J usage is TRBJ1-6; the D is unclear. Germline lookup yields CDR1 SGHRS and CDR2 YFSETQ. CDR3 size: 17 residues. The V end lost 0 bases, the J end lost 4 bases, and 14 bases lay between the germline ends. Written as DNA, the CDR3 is TGCGCCAGCAGCTTGGATGGCAGGAAGGCTTATAATTCACCCCTCCACTTT. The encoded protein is CASSLDGRKAYNSPLHF.